This TCR beta chain was identified during a study of cytomegalovirus exposure and HLA in healthy donors. Study outcomes and limitations: It is likely that the observed cluster of highly shared sequence variants was a sequencing artifact.

This clone was seen only a few times. Its target is not known. In the PCR, 60 Vbeta and 13 Jbeta primers were used. Data came from immunoSEQ multiplex PCR; TCRdb stores just in-frame clones and leaves some out. Here the sample spans some 130,000 clones, around a tenth being singletons. The CDR3 is 13 residues long. CDR1 and CDR2 from the germline V gene are SEHNR and FQNEAQ (reference sequence). Trimming took off 7 bases at V and 3 bases at J, with 11 bases between the two ends. This TCR was sampled from a man in his fifties in good health and CMV-seronegative. Sequences were obtained from PBMCs. The chain links TRBV7-9 to TRBJ2-3; D is undetermined. The CDR3 sequence: CASTKTRTDTQYF. The CDR3 DNA follows: TGTGCCAGCACGAAAACAAGAACAGATACGCAGTATTTT. The complete variable domain, with remaining parts taken from reference TRBV7-9 and TRBJ2-3, reads DTGVSQNPRHKITKRGQNVTFRCDPISEHNRLYWYRQTLGQGPEFLTYFQNEAQLEKSRLLSDRFSAERPKGSFSTLEIQRTEQGDSAMYLCASTKTRTDTQYFGPGTRLTVL.